This T cell receptor (beta chain) comes out of a study of T cells in Graves' hyperthyroidism and ophthalmopathy. CDR1 is SQVTM and CDR2 is ANQGSEA in the germline V gene. CDR3 length: 17 residues. The V end lost 4 bases, the J end lost 0 bases, and 16 bases lay between the germline ends. Amplified TCR beta CDR3 regions came from RNA transcripts. HTBI primers were the set used in a first-round RT-PCR of the TCR CDR3. Using its own MiXCR run on the multiplex PCR reads, TCRdb lists one record per CDR3 protein. The sample comprises more than 500,000 distinct CDR3 sequences, around 43% of which are singletons, and about two fifths rests with the top ten.

The rearrangement links TRBV29-1 to TRBJ2-6; D gene ambiguous. Sample: peripheral blood or thyroid tissue (not recorded which). The receptor comes from an adult woman with Graves' disease, either hyperthyroidism or ophthalmopathy (not recorded which). CDR3 protein: CSVAGGIQRSGANVLTF. The CDR3 DNA is TGCAGCGTTGCGGGCGGAATACAGCGCTCTGGGGCCAACGTCCTGACTTTC.